These 17 T cell receptor beta chains came from one sample sequenced in a study of CD8+ T cells in alopecia areata. Regarding treatment: oral pan-JAK inhibitor, 5-10 mg twice daily. Sequencing relied on a cDNA template that was reverse transcribed from extracted RNA. TCRdb's copy holds only in-frame clones and misses some; the assay was immunoSEQ multiplex PCR. The data hold 150,000 or so clones, with 58% observed a single time. Sequences were derived from CD4+ T cells sorted from blood, sampled around week 55, from a patient treated with tofacitinib. The origin of the receptors is a human donor with alopecia areata.

CDR3 sequence: CASSQDLTANYGYTF. DNA of the CDR3: TGCGCCAGCAGCCAAGATCTGACAGCCAACTATGGCTACACCTTC. The chain links TRBV4-1 to TRBJ1-2, with D possibly matching TRBD1 (5 bases). The germline V gene encodes CDR1 MGHRA and CDR2 YSYEKL. Trimming pared 0 bases from V and 2 bases from J, leaving 10 bases between. The CDR3 totals 15 residues.

The V gene is TRBV19, the J gene TRBJ2-5, with D unclear. This CDR3 contains 15 residues. CDR1 is LNHDA and CDR2 is SQIVND in the germline V gene (reference sequence). V lost 2 bases and J lost 1, with 11 bases in between. CDR3 region: CASSITGPTQETQYF. CDR3 coding DNA: TGTGCCAGTAGTATAACCGGACCCACCCAAGAGACCCAGTACTTC.

The J gene is TRBJ2-7, the V gene TRBV7-9; a weak D match, TRBD2 (5 bases). Germline lookup yields CDR1 SEHNR and CDR2 FQNEAQ (reference sequence). The CDR3 length is 14 residues. The V gene lost 5 bases and the J gene lost 4 bases, with 15 bases spanning the gap. The CDR3 DNA reads TGTGCCAGCAGCGGCGAGGGCCGAAAGTACGAGCAGTACTTC. Amino acids: CASSGEGRKYEQYF. The complete variable domain, with remaining parts taken from reference TRBV7-9 and TRBJ2-7, reads DTGVSQNPRHKITKRGQNVTFRCDPISEHNRLYWYRQTLGQGPEFLTYFQNEAQLEKSRLLSDRFSAERPKGSFSTLEIQRTEQGDSAMYLCASSGEGRKYEQYFGPGTRLTVT.

The chain employs TRBV6-6 and TRBJ2-5, with 10 bases that match TRBD2. The CDR3 length is 14 residues. V shed 8 bases and J 3 bases; nucleotides not matched to a gene: 6. CDR1 MNHNY and CDR2 SVGAGI come from the germline V gene (reference sequence). The CDR3 DNA follows: TGTGCCAGCTTGGAGAGCGGGGGGGAAGAGACCCAGTACTTC. This codes for CASLESGGEETQYF.

The V and J genes are TRBV7-6 and TRBJ2-3; D possibly corresponds to TRBD1 (5 bases). The CDR3 spans 16 residues. Germline lookup yields CDR1 SGHVS and CDR2 FNYEAQ. The germline V and J ends were trimmed by 5 bases and 0 bases, with 15 bases remaining between them. In DNA, the CDR3 is TGTGCCAGCAGCGAGACAGCAGCCTTTAGCACAGATACGCAGTATTTT. Its protein product is CASSETAAFSTDTQYF.

The V and J genes are TRBV25-1 and TRBJ2-7, with 9 bases that match TRBD1. Per the germline V gene, CDR1 is MGHDK and CDR2 is SYGVNS. After removal of 5 bases from V and 6 bases from J, the junction contained 11 bases not matched to a gene. The CDR3 spans 15 residues. The CDR3 DNA reads as TGTGCCAGCAGTAAAAGGGGGACAGGGTGGTCCGAGCAGTACTTC. Residues: CASSKRGTGWSEQYF.

The CDR3 loop is CASGPGRVGNQPQHF. The CDR3, as DNA: TGTGCCAGCGGACCCGGCAGGGTTGGCAATCAGCCCCAGCATTTT. This chain links TRBV27 with TRBJ1-5; D may be TRBD1 (5 bases). V was trimmed by 8 bases and J by 2 bases, leaving 16 bases between them. The length of the CDR3 is 15 residues. Looked up from germline, CDR1 is MNHEY and CDR2 is SMNVEV (reference sequence).

This chain uses TRBV30 with TRBJ2-1, with no clear D. The CDR3 runs to 14 residues. Germline V gene lookup returns CDR1 GTSNPN and CDR2 SVGIG (reference sequence). The ends were cut back, 8 bases at V and 6 bases at J, with 20 bases in the middle. The CDR3 coding sequence is TGTGCCGAGGATTTGGGATTAGGGTCCAATGAGCAGTTCTTC. The encoded protein is CAEDLGLGSNEQFF.

V and J are TRBV7-9 and TRBJ2-2; 7 bases map to TRBD1. CDR1 is SEHNR and CDR2 is FQNEAQ in the germline V gene (reference sequence). The V gene end was trimmed by 5 bases and the J gene end by 0 bases; junction bases not matched to a gene: 6. The CDR3 contains 16 residues. The CDR3 sequence: CASSPWDSSNTGELFF. DNA of the CDR3: TGTGCCAGCAGCCCTTGGGACAGCTCGAACACCGGGGAGCTGTTTTTT.

The V call is TRBV27, the J call TRBJ1-3; no reliable D call. The CDR3 runs to 14 residues. CDR1 is MNHEY and CDR2 is SMNVEV in the germline V gene (reference sequence). Trimming took 5 bases from V and 0 from J, leaving 8 bases between them. The CDR3 DNA reads TGTGCCAGCAGTCCATGGATCTCTGGAAACACCATATATTTT. This sequence encodes CASSPWISGNTIYF.

The chain has TRBV30 and TRBJ1-1; 8 bases line up with TRBD1. Germline-derived CDR1 and CDR2 are GTSNPN and SVGIG (reference sequence). This CDR3 spans 16 amino acids. J gave up 1 base and V 5 bases, and 12 bases lay outside the gene matches. The CDR3 nucleotides read TGTGCCTGGGGGAGACAGGGGTTATTTGAGAACACTGAAGCTTTCTTT. It is translated as CAWGRQGLFENTEAFF. Full variable domain (missing parts from reference TRBV30 and TRBJ1-1): SQTIHQWPATLVQPVGSPLSLECTVEGTSNPNLYWYRQAAGRGLQLLFYSVGIGQISSEVPQNLSASRPQDRQFILSSKKLLLSDSGFYLCAWGRQGLFENTEAFFGQGTRLTVV.

This chain uses TRBV4-2 with TRBJ2-3; D possibly matches TRBD1 or TRBD2 (5 bases each). The CDR3 extends over 17 amino acids. V shed 3 bases and J shed 1 base, with 17 bases lying between them. CDR1 LGHNA and CDR2 YNFKEQ come from the germline V gene. For the CDR3, the DNA is TGTGCCAGCAGCCAGGACATAGCGTCACGCGGCACAGATACGCAGTATTTT. The encoded protein is CASSQDIASRGTDTQYF.

This clone has a handful of counts. This chain uses TRBV18 with TRBJ1-2; tentative D call: TRBD1 (6 bases). The CDR3 extends over 14 amino acids. Germline V gene lookup returns CDR1 KGHSH and CDR2 LQKENI. Between the trimmed V and J ends, which lost 2 bases and 5 bases, there was a span of 12 bases. The CDR3 coding sequence is TGTGCCAGCTCACCAGGGGACAAAGCATATGGCTACACCTTC. It translates to CASSPGDKAYGYTF.

The chain recombines TRBV10-3 with TRBJ2-5; D is uncertain. The V gene lost 2 bases and the J gene lost 3 bases, with 7 bases spanning the gap. Germline CDR1 and CDR2: ENHRY and SYGVKD. The CDR3 spans 13 residues. For the CDR3, the DNA is TGTGCCATCAGTGAGAGGCCAGAAGAGACCCAGTACTTC. This translates into CAISERPEETQYF.

The V and J genes are TRBV4-2 and TRBJ2-7, with D tentatively TRBD1 or TRBD2 (5 bases each). V lost 4 bases, J lost 2 bases, and 12 bases lay in between. The CDR3 totals 14 residues. Germline V gives CDR1 LGHNA, CDR2 YNFKEQ. For the CDR3, the DNA is TGTGCCAGCAGCCCAAGGGACGGGGCCTACGAGCAGTACTTC. Its protein is CASSPRDGAYEQYF.

This clone was counted a few times. This chain joins TRBV15 and TRBJ2-3; D remains unclear. Germline assignment: CDR1 LNHNV and CDR2 YYDKDF (reference sequence). Trimming pared 9 bases from V and 6 bases from J, leaving 10 bases between. This CDR3 has 11 residues. The CDR3 bases are TGTGCCACACTTACCGCGGATACGCAGTATTTT. Protein sequence: CATLTADTQYF.

This clone was counted only a few times. The genes are TRBV7-9 and TRBJ2-7; TRBD1 matches 9 bases. CDR3 size: 14 residues. Germline values: CDR1 SEHNR, CDR2 FQNEAQ (reference sequence). J gave up 1 base and V 6 bases, and 4 bases lay outside the gene matches. This chain's CDR3 is CASSQDRGSYEQYF. The CDR3 DNA is TGTGCCAGCAGTCAAGACAGGGGGTCCTACGAGCAGTACTTC.